This T cell receptor beta chain came from a study of CD4+ T cells in melanoma. The repertoire was sequenced with immunoSEQ multiplex PCR; TCRdb's copy has only in-frame clones and lacks some. Counted here are 90,000 to 130,000 clones, 92% occurring once; the ten biggest clones make up less than 4%. This CDR3 comprises 16 residues. The V gene lost 2 bases and the J gene lost 6 bases, with 17 bases spanning the gap. Germline CDR1 SGHNT, CDR2 YYREEE (reference sequence). The sequence was obtained from a human donor with melanoma. The sequencing input was peripheral blood. The chain links TRBV5-4 to TRBJ1-4, with D perhaps TRBD1 (6 bases). For the CDR3, the DNA is TGTGCCAGCAGCTTAGGGGCAGGGGCCCGAGATGAAAAACTGTTTTTT. As protein: CASSLGAGARDEKLFF.